Following are 18 T cell receptor beta chains from one sample sequenced in a study of control samples from healthy donors and cancer patients. Sequenced by immunoSEQ multiplex PCR; TCRdb stores in-frame clones only, minus some. The sample includes roughly 120,000 clones, roughly nine tenths of them seen just once. Sequenced input: blood. The receptors here all came from a man aged 50 or older in good health.

The chain recombines TRBV24-1 with TRBJ2-1; tentatively, D is TRBD2 (7 bases). The CDR3 is 16 amino acids. Trimming removed 7 bases from V and 9 bases from J, with 24 bases in between. The germline V gene has CDR1 KGHDR and CDR2 SFDVKD. The CDR3 spells CATRSLGGDGLIEQFF. In DNA form, the CDR3 reads TGTGCCACCAGGTCTTTAGGGGGGGACGGATTAATTGAGCAGTTCTTC.

As to this clone: Other DNA sequences in this sample translate to the same CDR3. CDR3 protein: CASSITVTGELFF. CDR3 in DNA: TGTGCCAGTAGTATAACCGTCACCGGGGAGCTGTTTTTT. The genes are TRBV19 and TRBJ2-2, with no clear D. With 2 bases removed from V and 4 bases from J, the gap between germline ends came to 5 bases. The germline CDR1 and CDR2 sequences are LNHDA and SQIVND (reference sequence). The CDR3 runs 13 residues.

V gene TRBV18 combines with J gene TRBJ1-1; 7 positions match TRBD1. Germline V gene data show CDR1 as KGHSH and CDR2 as LQKENI. The CDR3 is made up of 15 amino acids. J lost 0 bases, V lost 2 bases, and 3 bases had no gene match. The CDR3 protein is CASSPGTVMNTEAFF. The DNA of the CDR3 is TGTGCCAGCTCACCAGGGACAGTTATGAACACTGAAGCTTTCTTT.

This clone was recorded only once. The chain uses TRBV6-1 and TRBJ1-2, with TRBD1 as a possible D gene (5 bases). The CDR3 is made up of 15 amino acids. Per the germline V gene, CDR1 is MNHNS and CDR2 is SASEGT. V lost 0 bases and J 5 bases, leaving 13 bases between the germline ends. CDR3 residues: CASSEAYRPNYGYTF. In DNA, the CDR3 is TGTGCCAGCAGTGAAGCCTACAGGCCCAATTATGGCTACACCTTC.

Details on this clone: Germline is not matched at one junction end, which may reflect a read error. This sequence joins TRBV11-1 and TRBJ2-5; maybe TRBD1 (6 bases). Germline CDR1 SGHAT, CDR2 FQDESV (reference sequence). There are 15 residues in the CDR3. In DNA, the CDR3 is TGTGCCAGCACCTTAGGGGGACACCCTCAAGAGACCCAGTACTTC. Protein: CASTLGGHPQETQYF.

The rearrangement joins TRBV5-1 to TRBJ1-1; weak D call: TRBD1 (6 bases). There are 13 residues in the CDR3. V lost 4 bases and J lost 1, with 8 bases in between. Per germline, CDR1 SGHRS and CDR2 YFSETQ. DNA of the CDR3: TGCGCCAGCAGCGAGGACAGGAACACTGAAGCTTTCTTT. This encodes CASSEDRNTEAFF.

The chain joins TRBV27 to TRBJ2-3; D remains ambiguous. CDR1 is MNHEY and CDR2 is SMNVEV in the germline V gene (reference sequence). V was cut by 6 bases and J by 4 bases, with 8 bases left in between. The CDR3 extends over 12 amino acids. The CDR3 loop is CASRVGADTQYF. In nucleotides, the CDR3 is TGTGCCAGCAGAGTGGGTGCAGATACGCAGTATTTT.

The rearrangement links TRBV3-1 (or the pseudogene TRBV3-2) to TRBJ2-3, with D unresolved. The CDR3 contains 15 residues. V was trimmed by 0 bases and J by 5 bases, leaving 12 bases between them. Germline V gene lookup returns CDR1 LGHDT and CDR2 YNNKEL (reference sequence). Here the CDR3 reads CASSQERRTRDTQYF. As DNA, the CDR3 is TGTGCCAGCAGCCAAGAACGACGGACGAGAGATACGCAGTATTTT.

V is TRBV6-2 or TRBV6-3 and J is TRBJ1-1; TRBD1 is a possible D gene (5 bases). V dropped 1 base and J dropped 6 bases, with 6 bases sitting between them. This CDR3 has 12 amino acids. Germline assignment: CDR1 MNHEY and CDR2 SVGEGT. CDR3: CASSYWDAEAFF. CDR3 in DNA: TGTGCCAGCAGTTACTGGGACGCTGAAGCTTTCTTT.

This chain uses TRBV29-1 with TRBJ1-3; 7 nucleotides line up with TRBD1. V shed 5 bases and J 4 bases; nucleotides not matched to a gene: 8. This CDR3 region has 14 residues. Germline CDR1 is SQVTM and CDR2 is ANQGSEA. As DNA, the CDR3 is TGCAGCGTTAAGATAGGGGGCGGCGGAAACACCATATATTTT. This codes for CSVKIGGGGNTIYF. The variable domain in full, with the rest retrieved from reference TRBV29-1 and TRBJ1-3, is SAVISQKPSRDICQRGTSLTIQCQVDSQVTMMFWYRQQPGQSLTLIATANQGSEATYESGFVIDKFPISRPNLTFSTLTVSNMSPEDSSIYLCSVKIGGGGNTIYFGEGSWLTVV.

The gene calls are TRBV6-6 and TRBJ1-2; TRBD1 agrees at 7 bases. J was trimmed by 0 bases and V by 3 bases; bases with no gene match: 4. The CDR3 consists of 15 residues. CDR1 MNHNY and CDR2 SVGAGI come from the germline V gene (reference sequence). CDR3 amino acids: CASSYGTAPNYGYTF. CDR3 sequence (DNA): TGTGCCAGCAGTTATGGGACAGCCCCTAACTATGGCTACACCTTC.

This clone was detected only a few times. The rearrangement links TRBV11-2 to TRBJ1-1, with no clear D. The CDR3 contains 12 residues. V was cut by 4 bases and J by 6 bases, with 9 bases left in between. Germline CDR1 reads SGHAT; CDR2 reads FQNNGV. This CDR3 is CASSSFRAEAFF. As DNA, the CDR3 is TGTGCCAGCAGCTCCTTCCGCGCTGAAGCTTTCTTT.

This clone came up once. The chain carries TRBV10-2 and TRBJ2-5; 9 bases are shared with TRBD2. From germline, CDR1 is WSHSY and CDR2 SAAADI. This CDR3 has 14 amino acids. V shed 2 bases, J shed 7 bases, and the junction held 5 bases outside the gene matches. This CDR3 is CASSERSGGATQYF. The CDR3 nucleotides read TGCGCCAGCAGTGAGCGTAGCGGGGGTGCGACCCAGTACTTC.

V is TRBV27 and J is TRBJ1-1; D is perhaps TRBD1 (5 bases). Germline CDR1 MNHEY, CDR2 SMNVEV (reference sequence). This CDR3 has 15 residues. Trimming shortened V by 5 bases and J by 0 bases, and 13 bases separated the two germline ends. In nucleotides, the CDR3 is TGTGCCAGCAGTCCCTCGGGACGGATGAACACTGAAGCTTTCTTT. It yields the protein CASSPSGRMNTEAFF.

This sequence joins TRBV11-2 and TRBJ2-3, with a possible D match to TRBD1 (6 bases). Looked up from germline, CDR1 is SGHAT and CDR2 is FQNNGV. Trimming took off 2 bases at V and 0 bases at J, with 9 bases between the two ends. The CDR3 has 15 residues. CDR3 protein: CASSLQGQSTDTQYF. The CDR3 nucleotides read TGTGCCAGCAGCTTACAGGGGCAGAGCACAGATACGCAGTATTTT. Variable domain in full (rest from reference TRBV11-2 and TRBJ2-3): EAGVAQSPRYKIIEKRQSVAFWCNPISGHATLYWYQQILGQGPKLLIQFQNNGVVDDSQLPKDRFSAERLKGVDSTLKIQPAKLEDSAVYLCASSLQGQSTDTQYFGPGTRLTVL.

This chain links TRBV4-1 with TRBJ1-5; maybe TRBD1 (6 bases). Germline assignment: CDR1 MGHRA and CDR2 YSYEKL. This CDR3 has 15 amino acids. Trimming took 0 bases from V and 5 from J, leaving 11 bases between them. The CDR3 region is CASSQEGQDDQPQHF. The CDR3 DNA reads TGCGCCAGCAGCCAAGAGGGACAAGACGATCAGCCCCAGCATTTT.

This chain joins TRBV29-1 and TRBJ1-1; 9 bases are a match to TRBD1. Losses at the gene ends were 4 bases for V and 7 bases for J; bases not matched to a gene: 10. The CDR3 has 14 residues. In germline, CDR1 is SQVTM, CDR2 ANQGSEA. The chain's CDR3 is CSVGGQGGTVEAFF. CDR3 nucleotide sequence: TGCAGCGTTGGGGGACAGGGAGGTACAGTTGAAGCTTTCTTT. Full variable domain (outside the CDR3, taken from reference TRBV29-1 and TRBJ1-1): SAVISQKPSRDICQRGTSLTIQCQVDSQVTMMFWYRQQPGQSLTLIATANQGSEATYESGFVIDKFPISRPNLTFSTLTVSNMSPEDSSIYLCSVGGQGGTVEAFFGQGTRLTVV.

This sequence joins TRBV6-5 and TRBJ2-1, with D perhaps matching TRBD2 (7 bases). The CDR3 runs to 15 residues. Trimming stripped 8 bases from V and 6 bases from J, with 20 bases between. CDR1 and CDR2 from the germline V gene are MNHEY and SVGAGI. The CDR3 DNA reads as TGTGCCAGCGGGGCGAAGGGGGGGACCGGCAATGAGCAGTTCTTC. Amino acid sequence: CASGAKGGTGNEQFF.